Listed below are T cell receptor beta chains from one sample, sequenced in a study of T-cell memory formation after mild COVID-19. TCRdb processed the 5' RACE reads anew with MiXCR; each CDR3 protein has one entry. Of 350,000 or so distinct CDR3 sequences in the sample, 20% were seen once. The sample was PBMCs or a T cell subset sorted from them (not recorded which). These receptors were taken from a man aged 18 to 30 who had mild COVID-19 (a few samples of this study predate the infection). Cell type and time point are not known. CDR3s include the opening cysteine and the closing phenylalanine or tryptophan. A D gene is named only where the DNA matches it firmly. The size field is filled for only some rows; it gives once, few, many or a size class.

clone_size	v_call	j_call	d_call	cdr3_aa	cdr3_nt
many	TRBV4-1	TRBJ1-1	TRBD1	CASSPIPGQKNTEAFF	TGCGCCAGCAGCCCCATCCCGGGACAGAAGAACACTGAAGCTTTCTTT
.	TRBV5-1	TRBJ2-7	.	CASSLAGTNYEQYF	TGCGCCAGCAGCTTGGCTGGGACCAACTACGAGCAGTACTTC
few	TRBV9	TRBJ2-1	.	CASSPTWSRHNEQFF	TGTGCCAGCAGCCCAACATGGAGCCGCCACAATGAGCAGTTCTTC
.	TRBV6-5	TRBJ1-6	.	CASSYQGVQSPLHF	TGTGCCAGCAGTTACCAGGGAGTCCAATCACCCCTCCACTTT
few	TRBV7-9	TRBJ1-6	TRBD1	CASSLDRVTPLHF	TGTGCCAGCAGCCTAGACAGGGTGACACCCCTCCACTTT
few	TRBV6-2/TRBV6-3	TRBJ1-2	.	CASSYWPKTGYTF	TGTGCCAGCAGTTACTGGCCCAAGACGGGCTACACCTTC
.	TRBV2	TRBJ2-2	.	CASQSPTGELFF	TGTGCCAGCCAATCGCCGACAGGGGAGCTGTTTTTT
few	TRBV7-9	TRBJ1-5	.	CATARQGNQPQHF	TGTGCCACCGCCCGACAGGGCAATCAGCCCCAGCATTTT
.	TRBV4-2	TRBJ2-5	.	CASQGGGVEAQYF	TGTGCCAGCCAGGGAGGAGGGGTGGAGGCCCAGTACTTC
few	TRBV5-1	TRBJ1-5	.	CASSPGPRQPQHF	TGCGCCAGCAGCCCCGGACCCAGACAGCCCCAGCATTTT
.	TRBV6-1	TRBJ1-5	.	CASSEGISNQPQHF	TGTGCCAGCAGTGAGGGGATAAGCAATCAGCCCCAGCATTTT
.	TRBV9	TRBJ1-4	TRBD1	CASSSGTAHEKLFF	TGTGCCAGCAGCAGCGGGACAGCGCATGAAAAACTGTTTTTT
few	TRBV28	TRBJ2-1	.	CASTPLYGGYNEQFF	TGTGCCAGCACCCCACTTTACGGGGGCTACAATGAGCAGTTCTTC
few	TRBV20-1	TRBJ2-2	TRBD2	CSARIHGGGTGELFF	TGCAGTGCTAGGATCCACGGGGGGGGGACCGGGGAGCTGTTTTTT
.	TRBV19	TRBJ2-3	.	CASSLTGLEADTQYF	TGTGCCAGTAGCCTAACAGGGCTGGAGGCAGATACGCAGTATTTT
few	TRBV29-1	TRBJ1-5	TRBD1	CSVGQGNQPQHF	TGCAGCGTTGGACAGGGTAATCAGCCCCAGCATTTT
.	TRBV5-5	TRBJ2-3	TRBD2	CASSPRTSGGYTDTQYF	TGTGCCAGCAGCCCCCGGACTAGCGGGGGATACACAGATACGCAGTATTTT
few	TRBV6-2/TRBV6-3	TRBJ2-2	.	CASSLREGATGELFF	TGTGCCAGCAGTTTAAGGGAGGGGGCGACCGGGGAGCTGTTTTTT
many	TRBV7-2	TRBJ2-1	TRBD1	CASSSDRNSYNEQFF	TGTGCCAGCAGCTCGGACAGGAATTCCTACAATGAGCAGTTCTTC
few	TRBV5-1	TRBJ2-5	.	CASSSPDRETQYF	TGCGCCAGCAGCTCCCCCGACAGGGAGACCCAGTACTTC
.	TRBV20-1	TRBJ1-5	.	CSARVQGEDQPQHF	TGCAGTGCTAGAGTCCAGGGAGAGGATCAGCCCCAGCATTTT
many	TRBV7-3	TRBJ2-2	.	CASSSTLQLDTGELFF	TGTGCCAGCAGCTCCACCCTCCAATTGGACACCGGGGAGCTGTTTTTT
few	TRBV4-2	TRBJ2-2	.	CASSQAINRGITYTGELFF	TGTGCCAGCAGCCAAGCCATAAACCGGGGTATAACTTACACCGGGGAGCTGTTTTTT
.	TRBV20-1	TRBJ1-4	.	CSARDQLETDPSRRLFF	TGCAGTGCTAGAGATCAACTAGAGACAGACCCTTCTAGGAGACTGTTTTTT
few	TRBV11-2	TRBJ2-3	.	CASSLVGAPGTQYF	TGTGCCAGCAGCTTAGTTGGGGCCCCGGGGACGCAGTATTTT
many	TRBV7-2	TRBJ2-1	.	CASSQAGNEQFF	TGTGCCAGCAGCCAAGCAGGGAATGAGCAGTTCTTC
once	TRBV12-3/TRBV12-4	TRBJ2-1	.	CATERRGSYNEQFF	TGTGCCACCGAGCGACGAGGCTCCTACAATGAGCAGTTCTTC
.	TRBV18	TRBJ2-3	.	CASSPRLSPRTDTQYF	TGTGCCAGCTCACCACGCCTATCACCTCGCACAGATACGCAGTATTTT
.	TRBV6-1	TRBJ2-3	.	CASSFEVTDTQYF	TGTGCCAGCAGCTTCGAGGTGACAGATACGCAGTATTTT
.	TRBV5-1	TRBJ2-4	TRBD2	CASSLAAGGFGIQYF	TGCGCCAGCAGCTTGGCGGCGGGGGGGTTTGGCATTCAGTACTTC
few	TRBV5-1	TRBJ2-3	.	CASRRTPRGTADTQYF	TGCGCCAGCAGACGAACCCCCAGGGGAACGGCAGATACGCAGTATTTT
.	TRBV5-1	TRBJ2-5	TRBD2	CASSFERGGETQYF	TGCGCCAGCAGCTTCGAGCGGGGAGGGGAGACCCAGTACTTC
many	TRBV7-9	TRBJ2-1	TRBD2	CASSHRTSSNEQFF	TGTGCCAGCAGCCACCGGACTAGCTCCAATGAGCAGTTCTTC
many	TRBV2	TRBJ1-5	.	CASKLYNQPQHF	TGTGCCAGCAAACTGTACAATCAGCCCCAGCATTTT
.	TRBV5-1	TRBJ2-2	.	CASSLGWFAGELFF	TGCGCCAGCAGCTTAGGTTGGTTCGCCGGGGAGCTGTTTTTT
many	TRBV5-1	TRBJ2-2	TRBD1	CASSPGQGVNTGELFF	TGCGCCAGCAGCCCCGGCCAGGGGGTTAACACCGGGGAGCTGTTTTTT
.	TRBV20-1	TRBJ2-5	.	CSARDSLFGKETQYF	TGCAGTGCTAGAGATTCCTTATTCGGGAAAGAGACCCAGTACTTC
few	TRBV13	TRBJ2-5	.	CASSTGTLGRETQYF	TGTGCCAGCAGCACCGGGACTCTGGGGAGAGAGACCCAGTACTTC
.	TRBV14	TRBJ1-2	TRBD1	CASSPYRGDSYGYTF	TGTGCCAGCAGCCCTTACAGGGGGGATTCCTATGGCTACACCTTC
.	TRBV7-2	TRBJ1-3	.	CASSLARGTGNTIYF	TGTGCCAGCAGCTTAGCGCGGGGTACCGGAAACACCATATATTTT
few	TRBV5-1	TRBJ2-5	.	CASGPTQETQYF	TGCGCGAGTGGGCCTACCCAAGAGACCCAGTACTTC
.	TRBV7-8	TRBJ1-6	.	CASSFDRGGARSPLHF	TGTGCCAGCAGCTTCGATCGTGGGGGGGCAAGGTCACCCCTCCACTTT